These 17 T cell receptor beta chains originate from one sample sequenced in a study of cytomegalovirus exposure and HLA in healthy donors. PCR involved 60 Vbeta and 13 Jbeta primers. Profiled with immunoSEQ multiplex PCR; TCRdb holds only in-frame clones, not every one. The repertoire holds about 160,000 clones, with around three quarters as singletons. Sequenced sample: PBMCs. These receptors were obtained from a middle-aged man in good health and CMV-seropositive.

V usage is TRBV5-1 and J usage is TRBJ2-5; TRBD1 matches 7 bases. The J call may be mistaken, given a closer DNA end match to TRBJ2-7. The CDR3 extends over 15 amino acids. Germline CDR1 is SGHRS and CDR2 is YFSETQ. In DNA form, the CDR3 reads TGCGCCAGCAGCCATCATCGACAGGGTCCCTACGAGCAGTACTTC. Protein sequence: CASSHHRQGPYEQYF.

This sequence joins TRBV27 and TRBJ2-3; D ambiguous. Germline values: CDR1 MNHEY, CDR2 SMNVEV (reference sequence). This CDR3 spans 15 amino acids. V was pared by 2 bases and J by 0 bases, with 9 bases between. The chain's CDR3 is CASSLGQISTDTQYF. The DNA of the CDR3 is TGTGCCAGCAGTTTAGGGCAAATTAGCACAGATACGCAGTATTTT.

This clone came up once. The V and J genes are TRBV7-2 and TRBJ2-1; TRBD1 might be the D (5 bases). The V gene lost 2 bases and the J gene lost 10 bases, with 15 bases spanning the gap. The CDR3 is made up of 14 amino acids. Germline assignment: CDR1 SGHTA and CDR2 FQGNSA. CDR3: CASSLTFQGEEQFF. The CDR3 DNA sequence: TGTGCCAGCAGCTTAACTTTCCAGGGTGAGGAGCAGTTCTTC.

V gene TRBV4-1 combines with J gene TRBJ2-1; D is possibly TRBD2 (5 bases). CDR3 length equals 13 residues. Trimming removed 0 bases from V and 10 bases from J, with 10 bases in between. Germline V gene sequence: CDR1 MGHRA, CDR2 YSYEKL. The CDR3 DNA sequence: TGCGCCAGCAGCCAAGAACTAGTGGGGGAGCAGTTCTTC. This codes for CASSQELVGEQFF.

This rearrangement joins TRBV10-3 to TRBJ1-5; 9 bases are a match to TRBD1. V was pared by 5 bases and J by 6 bases, with 11 bases of the junction left unmatched. From germline, CDR1 is ENHRY and CDR2 SYGVKD. The CDR3 extends over 16 amino acids. The CDR3: CAISPGTGRERQPQHF. The CDR3, as DNA: TGTGCCATCAGTCCCGGGACAGGGAGGGAACGTCAGCCCCAGCATTTT.

This sequence joins TRBV27 and TRBJ2-3, with TRBD2 matching over 11 bases. V dropped 5 bases and J dropped 0; count of bases not matched to a gene: 4. CDR1 and CDR2 (germline): MNHEY, SMNVEV (reference sequence). There are 16 residues in the CDR3. The CDR3 sequence: CASSLLAGVSTDTQYF. CDR3 coding DNA: TGTGCCAGCAGTCTACTAGCGGGGGTAAGCACAGATACGCAGTATTTT.

This chain uses TRBV6-1 with TRBJ2-7; 10 nucleotides match TRBD2. Germline values: CDR1 MNHNS, CDR2 SASEGT. The CDR3 extends over 15 amino acids. J gave up 1 base and V 3 bases, and 3 bases lay outside the gene matches. Here the CDR3 reads CASSDLAGASYEQYF. The CDR3 nucleotides are TGTGCCAGCAGTGATCTAGCGGGAGCATCCTACGAGCAGTACTTC.

The table lists this clone with a few counts. The chain is built from TRBV4-3 and TRBJ1-2; D gene uncertain. Trimming left V 0 bases short and J 3 bases short, with 14 bases between. Germline V lookup: CDR1 LGHNA, CDR2 YSLEER. The CDR3 spans 16 residues. CDR3 region: CASSQDLGGKYYGYTF. CDR3 nucleotide sequence: TGCGCCAGCAGCCAAGATTTGGGAGGGAAGTACTATGGCTACACCTTC.

Note on this clone: A junction end diverges from the germline sequence, so it may reflect a read error. The V and J genes are TRBV7-9 and TRBJ2-5, with 7 positions matching TRBD2. The germline gives CDR1 SEHNR, CDR2 FQNEAQ (reference sequence). The CDR3 consists of 17 residues. The CDR3 nucleotides are TGTTCCAGCAGCTTCCCAAGCGGGGTCAAGAGGGGAGAGACCCAGTACTTC. The encoded protein is CSSSFPSGVKRGETQYF.

The gene calls are TRBV19 and TRBJ2-4; possible D gene TRBD2, 5 bases. The V end was cut by 1 base, the J end by 0 bases, with 13 bases between. The CDR3 runs 17 residues. Per germline, CDR1 LNHDA and CDR2 SQIVND (reference sequence). The CDR3 DNA reads as TGTGCCAGTAGTATAGTAATCCGGGGTGGAGCCAAAAACATTCAGTACTTC. It is translated as CASSIVIRGGAKNIQYF. Full variable domain (outside the CDR3, taken from reference TRBV19 and TRBJ2-4): DGGITQSPKYLFRKEGQNVTLSCEQNLNHDAMYWYRQDPGQGLRLIYYSQIVNDFQKGDIAEGYSVSREKKESFPLTVTSAQKNPTAFYLCASSIVIRGGAKNIQYFGAGTRLSVL.

The CDR3 loop reads CASSTWDRGSGNTEAFF. The CDR3 nucleotides read TGTGCCAGCAGCACCTGGGACAGAGGGTCGGGGAACACTGAAGCTTTCTTT. The genes are TRBV14 and TRBJ1-1; 7 nucleotides line up with TRBD1. The CDR3 runs to 17 residues. V lost 5 bases and J lost 1; bases outside the gene matches: 13. Germline CDR1 SGHDN, CDR2 FVKESK.

The J gene is TRBJ1-1, the V gene TRBV7-2; 12 bases are shared with TRBD1. V dropped 3 bases and J dropped 4; count of bases not matched to a gene: 15. This CDR3 is 19 amino acids long. The V gene's germline CDR1 is SGHTA and CDR2 FQGNSA. The chain's CDR3 is CASSLGAPGQGARGTEAFF. DNA for the CDR3: TGTGCCAGCAGCTTGGGGGCGCCGGGACAGGGGGCCCGGGGCACTGAAGCTTTCTTT. The complete variable domain, with remaining parts taken from reference TRBV7-2 and TRBJ1-1, reads GAGVSQSPSNKVTEKGKDVELRCDPISGHTALYWYRQSLGQGLEFLIYFQGNSAPDKSGLPSDRFSAERTGGSVSTLTIQRTQQEDSAVYLCASSLGAPGQGARGTEAFFGQGTRLTVV.

The V call is TRBV25-1, the J call TRBJ2-7, with TRBD1 identical over 9 bases. Germline V CDR1 and CDR2: MGHDK, SYGVNS. J was trimmed by 4 bases and V by 3 bases; bases with no gene match: 7. The CDR3 contains 15 residues. CDR3 DNA: TGTGCCAGCAGTGATCCCGGACAGGGGAGTTACGAGCAGTACTTC. Its translation: CASSDPGQGSYEQYF.

The genes are TRBV6-5 and TRBJ2-5, with D possibly TRBD1 on 6 matching bases. V was trimmed by 2 bases and J by 0 bases, leaving 10 bases between them. The CDR3 runs 15 residues. CDR1 MNHEY and CDR2 SVGAGI come from the germline V gene. The CDR3 reads CASSYQGWDQETQYF. The CDR3, as DNA: TGTGCCAGCAGTTACCAGGGGTGGGACCAAGAGACCCAGTACTTC.

CDR3 sequence reads: CASSLVAASTDTQYF. CDR3 in DNA: TGCGCCAGCAGCTTGGTCGCGGCCTCCACAGATACGCAGTATTTT. The chain links TRBV5-1 to TRBJ2-3; D is ambiguous. Germline CDR1 SGHRS, CDR2 YFSETQ. The CDR3 sequence is 15 residues long. Between the trimmed V and J ends, which lost 0 bases and 2 bases, there was a span of 10 bases.

To note about this clone: Other DNA sequences in the sample encode the same CDR3. This sequence joins TRBV27 and TRBJ2-7; 7 bases match TRBD2. CDR1 MNHEY and CDR2 SMNVEV come from the germline V gene (reference sequence). This CDR3 is built from 14 residues. The V gene end was trimmed by 4 bases and the J gene end by 1 base; junction bases not matched to a gene: 4. CDR3 nucleotide sequence: TGTGCCAGCAGTTACTTGGGGGGGTCCTACGAGCAGTACTTC. Its protein is CASSYLGGSYEQYF.

The chain joins TRBV10-3 to TRBJ2-5, with 7 bases fitting TRBD1. Trimming removed 10 bases from V and 5 bases from J; junction bases left unmatched: 10. The CDR3 is 13 amino acids. Looked up from germline, CDR1 is ENHRY and CDR2 is SYGVKD. The CDR3 nucleotides read TGTGCCAACGGACAGGATGAAGGGGAGACCCAGTACTTC. Its translation: CANGQDEGETQYF.